These 11 T cell receptor beta chains originate from one sample sequenced in a study of T cell responses to AZD1222 COVID-19 vaccine. The data were produced by immunoSEQ multiplex PCR, yet TCRdb's version contains in-frame clones alone and is incomplete. Of about 150,000 clones in the sample, about 88% were seen once. Sequenced material: peripheral blood, taken on day 0 of AZD1222 vaccination. These receptors were collected from an adult in good health.

The chain is built from TRBV5-1 and TRBJ2-7; weak D call: TRBD1 (6 bases). CDR3 size: 16 residues. CDR1 is SGHRS and CDR2 is YFSETQ in the germline V gene. V gave up 4 bases and J gave up 4 bases, with 21 bases separating them. CDR3 sequence: CASSPRRQDQAYEQYF. CDR3 nucleotide sequence: TGCGCCAGCAGCCCGAGGAGACAGGATCAAGCTTACGAGCAGTACTTC.

This clone was seen once. The CDR3 here is CASSLGTGGMRYGYTF. In DNA, the CDR3 is TGTGCCAGCAGCTTAGGGACAGGGGGCATGCGCTATGGCTACACCTTC. V usage is TRBV11-3 and J usage is TRBJ1-2; 11 positions agree with TRBD1. After removal of 1 base from V and 4 bases from J, the junction contained 5 bases not matched to a gene. The CDR3 extends over 16 amino acids. Looked up from germline, CDR1 is SGHNT and CDR2 is YENEEA.

This chain links TRBV4-2 with TRBJ2-7; TRBD2 is a possible D gene (6 bases). Germline V lookup: CDR1 LGHNA, CDR2 YNFKEQ. V dropped 4 bases and J dropped 1 base, with 14 bases sitting between them. The CDR3 is 15 residues long. Here the CDR3 DNA reads TGTGCCAGCAGCCCTACGTATCGGGGGTCCTACGAGCAGTACTTC. As protein: CASSPTYRGSYEQYF.

This clone was recorded once. V and J are TRBV6-5 and TRBJ2-7; either TRBD1 or TRBD2 may fit D (5 bases each). Looked up from germline, CDR1 is MNHEY and CDR2 is SVGAGI. The CDR3 sequence is 13 residues long. Trimming took off 8 bases at V and 0 bases at J, with 11 bases between the two ends. CDR3 sequence: CASQRGGSYEQYF. CDR3 bases: TGTGCCAGCCAACGGGGCGGCTCCTACGAGCAGTACTTC.

The genes are TRBV21-1 and TRBJ1-5. TRBV21-1 is noted as a pseudogene. This CDR3 spans 14 amino acids. The CDR3 is CASSKVVGNQPQHF. DNA of the CDR3: TGTGCCAGCAGCAAAGTTGTAGGGAATCAGCCCCAGCATTTT.

The chain links TRBV5-1 to TRBJ2-7; possible D gene TRBD2, 5 bases. Germline CDR1 and CDR2: SGHRS and YFSETQ. Trimming left V 4 bases short and J 2 bases short, with 13 bases between. CDR3 length equals 14 residues. CDR3 loop: CASSEGTATYEQYF. The CDR3 nucleotides read TGCGCCAGCAGCGAGGGAACCGCGACCTACGAGCAGTACTTC.

This clone was picked up one time. The chain couples TRBV7-6 to TRBJ1-5; D is ambiguous. This CDR3 has 14 amino acids. Trimming left V 5 bases short and J 1 base short, with 9 bases between. Germline CDR1 is SGHVS and CDR2 is FNYEAQ. The CDR3 nucleotides read TGTGCCAGCAGCGACCAGGAGAGCAATCAGCCCCAGCATTTT. Encoded protein: CASSDQESNQPQHF.

This rearrangement joins TRBV12-3 or TRBV12-4 to TRBJ1-2; a weak D match, TRBD1 (6 bases). This CDR3 is built from 13 residues. V was clipped by 6 bases and J by 2 bases, with 10 bases between them. CDR3 protein: CASRKTGNYGYTF. The CDR3 coding sequence is TGTGCCAGCAGAAAAACAGGGAACTATGGCTACACCTTC.

This chain links TRBV9 with TRBJ2-2, with 9 bases identical to TRBD1. Germline CDR1 is SGDLS and CDR2 is YYNGEE. CDR3 length: 15 residues. With V trimmed by 3 bases and J by 4 bases, 4 bases remained unmatched. CDR3 in DNA: TGTGCCAGCAGCGGATCGACAGGGGGCACCGGGGAGCTGTTTTTT. It codes for CASSGSTGGTGELFF.

The J gene is TRBJ1-1, the V gene TRBV5-6; the D is unclear. Germline V CDR1 and CDR2: SGHDT, YYEEEE. This CDR3 is 12 amino acids long. Between the trimmed V and J ends, which lost 4 bases and 8 bases, there was a span of 12 bases. CDR3 sequence reads: CASSLIPGEAFF. The DNA of the CDR3 is TGTGCCAGCAGCCTCATTCCCGGGGAAGCTTTCTTT.

V and J are TRBV25-1 and TRBJ2-1, with TRBD2 identical over 9 bases. The CDR3 spans 15 residues. Germline V gene lookup returns CDR1 MGHDK and CDR2 SYGVNS. J gave up 4 bases and V 2 bases, and 3 bases lay outside the gene matches. The CDR3 reads CASSESGGRYNEQFF. CDR3 nucleotides: TGTGCCAGCAGTGAAAGCGGGGGGAGATACAATGAGCAGTTCTTC.